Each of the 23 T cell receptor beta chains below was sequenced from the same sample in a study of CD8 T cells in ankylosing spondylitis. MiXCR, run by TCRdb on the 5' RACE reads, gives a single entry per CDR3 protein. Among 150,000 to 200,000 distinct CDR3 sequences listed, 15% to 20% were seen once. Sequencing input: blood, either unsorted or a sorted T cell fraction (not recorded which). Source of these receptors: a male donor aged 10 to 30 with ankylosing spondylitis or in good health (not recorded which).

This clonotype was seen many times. The CDR3 coding sequence is TGTGCCAGCAGTCCCCGGGACAGGGTAAGCGAGCAGTACTTC. Translating gives CASSPRDRVSEQYF. The chain couples TRBV3-1 to TRBJ2-7; 9 bases line up with TRBD1. The CDR3 has 14 amino acids. Germline CDR1 reads LGHDT; CDR2 reads YNNKEL (reference sequence). V lost 6 bases to trimming and J lost 6 bases; unmatched junction nucleotides: 9.

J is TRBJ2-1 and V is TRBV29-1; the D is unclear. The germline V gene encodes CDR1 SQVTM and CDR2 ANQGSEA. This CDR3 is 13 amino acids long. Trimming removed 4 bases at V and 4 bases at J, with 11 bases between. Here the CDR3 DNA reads TGCAGCGTTGTCGGCGCCTTTTACAATGAGCAGTTCTTC. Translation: CSVVGAFYNEQFF.

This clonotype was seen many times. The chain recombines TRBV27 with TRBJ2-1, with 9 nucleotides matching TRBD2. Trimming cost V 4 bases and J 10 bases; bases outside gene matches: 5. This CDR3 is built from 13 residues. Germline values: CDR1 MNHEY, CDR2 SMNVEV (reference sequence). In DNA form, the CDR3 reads TGTGCCAGCAGTTCGGGACTAGCAGTCGAGCAGTTCTTC. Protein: CASSSGLAVEQFF.

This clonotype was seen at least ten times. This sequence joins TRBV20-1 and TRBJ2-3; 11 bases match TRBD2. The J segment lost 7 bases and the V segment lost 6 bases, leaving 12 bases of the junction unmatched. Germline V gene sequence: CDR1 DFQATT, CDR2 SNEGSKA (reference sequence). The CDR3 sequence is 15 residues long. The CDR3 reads CSALPLAGGLNTQYF. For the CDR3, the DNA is TGCAGTGCCCTACCATTAGCGGGAGGGTTGAATACGCAGTATTTT.

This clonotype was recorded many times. The CDR3: CASSEPGRPSTDTQYF. In DNA form, the CDR3 reads TGTGCCAGCAGTGAGCCGGGACGCCCATCCACAGATACGCAGTATTTT. The V gene is TRBV12-3 or TRBV12-4, the J gene TRBJ2-3; either TRBD1 or TRBD2 may fit D (5 bases each). Trimming removed 5 bases from V and 2 bases from J, with 17 bases in between. The CDR3 has 16 residues.

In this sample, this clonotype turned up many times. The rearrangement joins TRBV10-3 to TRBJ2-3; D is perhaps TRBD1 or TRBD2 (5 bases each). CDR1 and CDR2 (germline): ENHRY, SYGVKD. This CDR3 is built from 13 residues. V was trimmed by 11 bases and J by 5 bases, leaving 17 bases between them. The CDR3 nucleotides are TGTGCCGCGAGGAGAGGGGCAGAAGATACGCAGTATTTT. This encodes CAARRGAEDTQYF.

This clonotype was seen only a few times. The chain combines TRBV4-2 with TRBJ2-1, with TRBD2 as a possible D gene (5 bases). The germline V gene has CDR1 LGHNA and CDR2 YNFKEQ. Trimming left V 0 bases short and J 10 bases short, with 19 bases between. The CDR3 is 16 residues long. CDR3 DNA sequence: TGTGCCAGCAGCCAAGATGTAGCGCAAAGGTCGGCCGAGCAGTTCTTC. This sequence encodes CASSQDVAQRSAEQFF.

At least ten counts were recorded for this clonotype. Here the CDR3 DNA reads TGTGCCAGCAGTCAAAGGCGGTGGACCGGGGAGCTGTTTTTT. Translation: CASSQRRWTGELFF. J is TRBJ2-2 and V is TRBV12-3 or TRBV12-4; D is ambiguous. This CDR3 has 14 residues. V gave up 5 bases and J gave up 5 bases, with 12 bases separating them.

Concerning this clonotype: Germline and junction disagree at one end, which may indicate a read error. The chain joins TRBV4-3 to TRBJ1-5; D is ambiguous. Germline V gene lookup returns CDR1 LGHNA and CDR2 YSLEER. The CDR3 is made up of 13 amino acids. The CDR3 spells CASSQDSTQPQHF. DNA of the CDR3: TGCGCCAGCAGCCAAGACAGCACTCAGCCCCAGCATTTT.

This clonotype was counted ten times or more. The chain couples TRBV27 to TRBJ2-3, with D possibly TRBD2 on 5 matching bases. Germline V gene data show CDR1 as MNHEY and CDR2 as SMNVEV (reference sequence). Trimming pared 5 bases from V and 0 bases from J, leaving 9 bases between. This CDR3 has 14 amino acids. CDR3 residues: CASSVGVSTDTQYF. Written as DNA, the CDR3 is TGTGCCAGCAGTGTGGGAGTTAGCACAGATACGCAGTATTTT.

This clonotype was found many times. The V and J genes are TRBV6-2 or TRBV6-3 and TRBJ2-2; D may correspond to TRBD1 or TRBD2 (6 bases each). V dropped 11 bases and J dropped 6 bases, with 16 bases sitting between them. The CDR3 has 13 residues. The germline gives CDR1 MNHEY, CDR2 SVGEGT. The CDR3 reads CAATRGDPGELFF. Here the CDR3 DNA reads TGTGCCGCCACAAGGGGGGACCCCGGGGAGCTGTTTTTT.

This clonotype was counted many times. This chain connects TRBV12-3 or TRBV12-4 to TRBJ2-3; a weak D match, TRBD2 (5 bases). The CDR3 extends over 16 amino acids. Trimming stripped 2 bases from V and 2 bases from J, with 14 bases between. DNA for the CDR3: TGTGCCAGCAGTTTAATGGCTAGCAGCAACACAGATACGCAGTATTTT. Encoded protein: CASSLMASSNTDTQYF.

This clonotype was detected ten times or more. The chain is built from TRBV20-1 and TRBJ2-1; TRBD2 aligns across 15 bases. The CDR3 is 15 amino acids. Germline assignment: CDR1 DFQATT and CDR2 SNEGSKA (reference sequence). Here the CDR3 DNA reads TGCAGCGCCGGGACTAGCGGGAGGCGGGGAAATGAGCAGTTCTTC. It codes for CSAGTSGRRGNEQFF.

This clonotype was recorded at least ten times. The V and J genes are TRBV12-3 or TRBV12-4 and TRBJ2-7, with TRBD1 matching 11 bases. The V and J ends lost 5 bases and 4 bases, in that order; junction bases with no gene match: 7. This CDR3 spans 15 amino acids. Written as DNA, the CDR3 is TGTGCCAGCAGTACCCGGGACAGGGGGTTTTACGAGCAGTACTTC. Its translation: CASSTRDRGFYEQYF.

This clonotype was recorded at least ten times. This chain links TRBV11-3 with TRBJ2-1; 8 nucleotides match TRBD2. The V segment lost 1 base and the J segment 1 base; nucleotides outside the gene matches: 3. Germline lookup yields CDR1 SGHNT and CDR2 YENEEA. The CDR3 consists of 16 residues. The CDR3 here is CASSLVGGRSYNEQFF. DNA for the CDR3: TGTGCCAGCAGCTTAGTTGGCGGGAGGTCCTACAATGAGCAGTTCTTC.

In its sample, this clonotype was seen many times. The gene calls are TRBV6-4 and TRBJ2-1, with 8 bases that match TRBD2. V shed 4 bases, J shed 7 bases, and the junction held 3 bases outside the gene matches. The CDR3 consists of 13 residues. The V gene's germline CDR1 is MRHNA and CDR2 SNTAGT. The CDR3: CASSARGGNEQFF. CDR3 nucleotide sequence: TGTGCCAGCAGTGCTCGCGGGGGGAATGAGCAGTTCTTC.

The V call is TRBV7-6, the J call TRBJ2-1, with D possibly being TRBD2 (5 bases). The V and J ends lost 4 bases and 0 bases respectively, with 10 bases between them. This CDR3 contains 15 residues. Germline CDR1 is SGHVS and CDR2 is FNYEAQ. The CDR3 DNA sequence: TGTGCCAGCAGCTCGAGCCGGGACTCCTACAATGAGCAGTTCTTC. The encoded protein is CASSSSRDSYNEQFF.

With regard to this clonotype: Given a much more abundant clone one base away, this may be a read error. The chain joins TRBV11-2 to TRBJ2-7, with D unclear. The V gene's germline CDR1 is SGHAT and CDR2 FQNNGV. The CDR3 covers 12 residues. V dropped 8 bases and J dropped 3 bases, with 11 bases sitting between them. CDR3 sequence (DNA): TGTGCCAGCGGCTCCGGATTCTACGAGCAGTACTTC. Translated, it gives CASGSGFYEQYF.

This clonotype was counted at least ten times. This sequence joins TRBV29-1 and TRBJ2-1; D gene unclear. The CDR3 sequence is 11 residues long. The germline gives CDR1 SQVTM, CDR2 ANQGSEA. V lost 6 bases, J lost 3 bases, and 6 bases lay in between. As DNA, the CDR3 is TGCAGCGTATGGTACTACAATGAGCAGTTCTTC. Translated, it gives CSVWYYNEQFF.

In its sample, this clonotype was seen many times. The CDR3 nucleotides read TGTGCCAGCAGTTTTGGCGGAACGGGAGTCCAAGAGACCCAGTACTTC. Translation gives CASSFGGTGVQETQYF. This chain uses TRBV12-3 or TRBV12-4 with TRBJ2-5, with D possibly matching TRBD2 (6 bases). This CDR3 has 16 residues. Trimming shortened V by 3 bases and J by 1 base, and 15 bases separated the two germline ends.

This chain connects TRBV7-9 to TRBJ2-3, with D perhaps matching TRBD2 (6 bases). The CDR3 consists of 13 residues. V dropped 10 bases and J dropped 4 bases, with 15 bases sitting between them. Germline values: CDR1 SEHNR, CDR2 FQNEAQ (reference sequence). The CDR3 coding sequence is TGTGCCACTTCTCCTGCTAGCGCAGATACGCAGTATTTT. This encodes CATSPASADTQYF.

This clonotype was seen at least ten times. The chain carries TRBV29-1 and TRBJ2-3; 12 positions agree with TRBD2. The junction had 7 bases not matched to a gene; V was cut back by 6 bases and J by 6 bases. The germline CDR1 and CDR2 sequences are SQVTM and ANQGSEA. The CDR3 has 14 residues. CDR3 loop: CSVLAGGLLDTQYF. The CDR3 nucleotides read TGCAGCGTCCTAGCGGGAGGGCTTCTGGATACGCAGTATTTT.

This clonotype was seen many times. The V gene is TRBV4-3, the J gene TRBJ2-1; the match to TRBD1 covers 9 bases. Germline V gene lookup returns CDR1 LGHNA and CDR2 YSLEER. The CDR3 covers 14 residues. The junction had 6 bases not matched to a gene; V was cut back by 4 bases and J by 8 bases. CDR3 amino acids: CASSPGTGLDEQFF. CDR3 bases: TGCGCCAGCAGCCCGGGGACAGGGTTGGATGAGCAGTTCTTC.